Presented here are 26 T cell receptor beta chains from one specimen sequenced in a study of cytomegalovirus exposure and HLA in healthy donors. Some clones are missing from TCRdb's copy, which holds only in-frame ones; the method was immunoSEQ multiplex PCR. Here the sample spans approximately 110,000 clones, roughly 93% being singletons. Sequencing input: PBMCs. The source is a woman between 18 and 29 years old in good health and CMV-seronegative.

The V gene is TRBV4-1, the J gene TRBJ1-2; tentative D call: TRBD1 (6 bases). V shed 1 base and J shed 7 bases, with 13 bases lying between them. This CDR3 is built from 14 residues. The V gene's germline CDR1 is MGHRA and CDR2 YSYEKL. This chain's CDR3 is CASSQGAGARGYTF. CDR3 DNA sequence: TGCGCCAGCAGCCAAGGTGCAGGGGCGCGTGGCTACACCTTC.

The chain links TRBV28 to TRBJ1-1; weak D call: TRBD1 (5 bases). The V end lost 8 bases, the J end lost 10 bases, and 11 bases lay between the germline ends. This CDR3 region has 10 residues. From germline, CDR1 is MDHEN and CDR2 SYDVKM. The DNA of the CDR3 is TGTGCCAGCGGTCTCGGGGGAGCTTTCTTT. It encodes CASGLGGAFF.

The chain combines TRBV5-6 with TRBJ2-3; no reliable D call. CDR3 size: 13 residues. The V end was cut by 7 bases, the J end by 1 base, with 10 bases between. Germline lookup yields CDR1 SGHDT and CDR2 YYEEEE. CDR3 DNA: TGTGCCAGCGGGCCGTGGGGCACAGATACGCAGTATTTT. As protein: CASGPWGTDTQYF.

This clone was detected only a few times. The rearrangement uses TRBV2 and TRBJ1-1; 8 nucleotides agree with TRBD1. The CDR3 spans 14 residues. Looked up from germline, CDR1 is SNHLY and CDR2 is FYNNEI. J was trimmed by 6 bases and V by 6 bases; bases with no gene match: 9. As DNA, the CDR3 is TGTGCCAGCAGAGGACAGGGTAGTGGAGCTGAAGCTTTCTTT. Translation: CASRGQGSGAEAFF. The whole variable domain, filled in from reference TRBV2 and TRBJ1-1, reads EPEVTQTPSHQVTQMGQEVILRCVPISNHLYFYWYRQILGQKVEFLVSFYNNEISEKSEIFDDQFSVERPDGSNFTLKIRSTKLEDSAMYFCASRGQGSGAEAFFGQGTRLTVV.

The CDR3 sequence: CARSLFSRGRVGETQYF. DNA for the CDR3: TGTGCCAGAAGCTTGTTTAGCAGGGGCCGGGTCGGTGAGACCCAGTACTTC. The chain recombines TRBV5-3 with TRBJ2-5, with a tentative D call TRBD1 (6 bases). TRBV5-3 is an open reading frame, and its role is uncertain. This CDR3 has 17 residues. Between the trimmed V and J ends, which lost 1 base and 5 bases, there was a span of 21 bases.

Notes on this clone: Other DNA sequences in this sample translate to the same CDR3. This rearrangement joins TRBV6-1 to TRBJ1-4; D gene unclear. The CDR3 spans 13 residues. Germline loops: CDR1 MNHNS, CDR2 SASEGT. The germline V and J ends were trimmed by 6 bases and 2 bases, with 7 bases remaining between them. This chain's CDR3 is CASRTGTNEKLFF. The DNA of the CDR3 is TGTGCCAGCAGAACCGGGACTAATGAAAAACTGTTTTTT.

This rearrangement joins TRBV9 to TRBJ2-2; maybe TRBD1 (7 bases). The CDR3 is 15 amino acids. The V gene's germline CDR1 is SGDLS and CDR2 YYNGEE. The ends were cut back, 2 bases at V and 5 bases at J, with 13 bases in the middle. The CDR3 DNA sequence: TGTGCCAGCAGCGTGGGCAGGGGGGAAACCGGGGAGCTGTTTTTT. Residues: CASSVGRGETGELFF.

This chain connects TRBV6-5 to TRBJ1-5, with TRBD1 as a possible D gene (5 bases). V lost 10 bases and J lost 3, with 13 bases in between. The germline V gene has CDR1 MNHEY and CDR2 SVGAGI. There are 13 residues in the CDR3. CDR3 loop: CAITEGFNQPQHF. The CDR3 DNA is TGTGCCATCACGGAGGGGTTCAATCAGCCCCAGCATTTT.

The V and J genes are TRBV27 and TRBJ2-1; perhaps TRBD2 as D (6 bases). Germline V lookup: CDR1 MNHEY, CDR2 SMNVEV (reference sequence). The ends were cut back, 6 bases at V and 1 base at J, with 13 bases in the middle. The CDR3 is 15 residues long. The CDR3 sequence is CASRAGTASYNEQFF. The CDR3 nucleotides are TGTGCCAGCAGAGCCGGGACTGCGTCCTACAATGAGCAGTTCTTC.

This clone has a single count. V is TRBV7-9 and J is TRBJ1-2; D may be TRBD1 (6 bases). Trimming left V 2 bases short and J 2 bases short, with 24 bases between. The CDR3 spans 19 residues. CDR1 SEHNR and CDR2 FQNEAQ come from the germline V gene (reference sequence). CDR3 protein: CASSLYPPGHTTSNYGYTF. CDR3 nucleotide sequence: TGTGCCAGCAGCTTATATCCCCCGGGACACACAACCTCCAACTATGGCTACACCTTC.

The V call is TRBV5-1, the J call TRBJ2-7, with D perhaps TRBD2 (5 bases). Trimming took 4 bases from V and 3 from J, leaving 20 bases between them. CDR1 is SGHRS, CDR2 YFSETQ, per germline. This CDR3 region has 16 residues. CDR3 nucleotide sequence: TGCGCCAGCAGCACCTCATCACACGAGGGTATCTACGAGCAGTACTTC. This sequence encodes CASSTSSHEGIYEQYF. Together with reference TRBV5-1 and TRBJ2-7, the CDR3 gives the full variable domain: KAGVTQTPRYLIKTRGQQVTLSCSPISGHRSVSWYQQTPGQGLQFLFEYFSETQRNKGNFPGRFSGRQFSNSRSEMNVSTLELGDSALYLCASSTSSHEGIYEQYFGPGTRLTVT.

The chain employs TRBV29-1 and TRBJ2-2, with D possibly matching TRBD2 (5 bases). The CDR3 contains 13 residues. The germline CDR1 and CDR2 sequences are SQVTM and ANQGSEA. V lost 4 bases and J 4 bases, leaving 10 bases between the germline ends. CDR3 DNA: TGCAGCGTTGTGTCGGGAACCACCGGGGAGCTGTTTTTT. Encoded protein: CSVVSGTTGELFF.

This clone was recorded only once. The chain links TRBV27 to TRBJ1-4; tentatively, D is TRBD1 (5 bases). Trimming removed 2 bases from V and 4 bases from J, with 11 bases in between. This CDR3 is 15 amino acids long. The germline V gene has CDR1 MNHEY and CDR2 SMNVEV (reference sequence). The chain's CDR3 is CASSLAGWGNEKLFF. In nucleotides, the CDR3 is TGTGCCAGCAGTTTAGCAGGGTGGGGTAATGAAAAACTGTTTTTT.

The chain has TRBV9 and TRBJ2-3; 10 nucleotides agree with TRBD1. The germline V gene encodes CDR1 SGDLS and CDR2 YYNGEE. The CDR3 is made up of 16 amino acids. The V gene end was trimmed by 4 bases and the J gene end by 4 bases; junction bases not matched to a gene: 9. CDR3 amino acids: CASSPRTGGAADTQYF. The CDR3 DNA follows: TGTGCCAGCAGCCCTAGGACAGGGGGGGCCGCAGATACGCAGTATTTT.

V is TRBV5-1 and J is TRBJ2-2, with a tentative D call TRBD1 (6 bases). Deletions cut 2 bases from V and 2 bases from J, with 16 bases between. Looked up from germline, CDR1 is SGHRS and CDR2 is YFSETQ. The CDR3 has 17 residues. The CDR3 region has the DNA TGCGCCAGCAGCTTTACAGGGTTGAGACTAAACACCGGGGAGCTGTTTTTT. Encoded protein: CASSFTGLRLNTGELFF.

This sequence joins TRBV2 and TRBJ2-5, with TRBD1 matching over 7 bases. The CDR3 runs to 15 residues. Trimming took 6 bases from V and 0 from J; bases not matched to a gene: 7. Germline V gene data show CDR1 as SNHLY and CDR2 as FYNNEI. The CDR3, as DNA: TGTGCCAGCAGCCCGGGACAGAATTACCAAGAGACCCAGTACTTC. It yields the protein CASSPGQNYQETQYF. The whole variable domain, remainder taken from reference TRBV2 and TRBJ2-5, is EPEVTQTPSHQVTQMGQEVILRCVPISNHLYFYWYRQILGQKVEFLVSFYNNEISEKSEIFDDQFSVERPDGSNFTLKIRSTKLEDSAMYFCASSPGQNYQETQYFGPGTRLLVL.

V and J are TRBV5-1 and TRBJ2-1, with TRBD2 matching over 9 bases. The germline V gene has CDR1 SGHRS and CDR2 YFSETQ. V lost 1 base to trimming and J lost 6 bases; unmatched junction nucleotides: 5. This CDR3 contains 15 residues. CDR3 nucleotides: TGCGCCAGCAGCTTGCCGGGACTAGCAACCAATGAGCAGTTCTTC. Its translation is CASSLPGLATNEQFF.

This rearrangement joins TRBV27 to TRBJ2-5; no clear D gene. The CDR3 runs 12 residues. Germline V gene data show CDR1 as MNHEY and CDR2 as SMNVEV (reference sequence). V was trimmed by 4 bases and J by 0 bases, leaving 3 bases between them. CDR3 loop: CASSWHQETQYF. CDR3 in DNA: TGTGCCAGCAGTTGGCACCAAGAGACCCAGTACTTC.

The chain is built from TRBV6-5 and TRBJ1-1; D unresolved. V was shortened by 7 bases and J by 1 base, with 13 bases between the two germline ends. CDR1 is MNHEY and CDR2 is SVGAGI in the germline V gene. The CDR3 is 14 amino acids. The CDR3 loop is CASTPTGGNTEAFF. The CDR3 nucleotides are TGTGCCAGCACCCCGACGGGAGGGAACACTGAAGCTTTCTTT.

The chain has TRBV5-1 and TRBJ2-1, with a weak D call TRBD1 (7 bases). This CDR3 comprises 17 residues. With 6 bases removed from V and 4 bases from J, the gap between germline ends came to 23 bases. CDR1 is SGHRS and CDR2 is YFSETQ in the germline V gene. Here the CDR3 reads CASIGGQGGGGYNEQFF. The CDR3 DNA reads TGCGCCAGCATTGGGGGGCAAGGAGGGGGCGGTTACAATGAGCAGTTCTTC.

The chain recombines TRBV5-5 with TRBJ2-2, with 10 bases fitting TRBD1. This CDR3 comprises 16 residues. J gave up 5 bases and V 2 bases, and 6 bases lay outside the gene matches. Germline V gene data show CDR1 as SGHKS and CDR2 as YYEKEE (reference sequence). The CDR3 loop is CASSFPGQGGTGELFF. In DNA, the CDR3 is TGTGCCAGCAGCTTCCCAGGACAGGGGGGGACCGGGGAGCTGTTTTTT.

The chain joins TRBV9 to TRBJ2-5, with TRBD2 identical over 10 bases. The germline V gene encodes CDR1 SGDLS and CDR2 YYNGEE. The ends lost 3 bases at V and 4 bases at J; junction bases unmatched: 3. This CDR3 spans 14 amino acids. CDR3 amino acids: CASSAPSGRETQYF. The CDR3 DNA sequence: TGTGCCAGCAGCGCCCCTAGCGGGAGAGAGACCCAGTACTTC.

V usage is TRBV7-7 and J usage is TRBJ2-3; 13 bases map to TRBD2. Germline CDR1 is SSHAT and CDR2 is FNYEAQ (reference sequence). CDR3 length: 15 residues. Unmatched junction bases numbered 9, after V lost 4 bases and J lost 11 bases. CDR3 DNA sequence: TGTGCCAGCAGCTCCACCGGGACTAGCGGGGATCAGCAGTATTTT. Amino acids: CASSSTGTSGDQQYF.

The V and J genes are TRBV5-1 and TRBJ1-1; D is perhaps TRBD1 (6 bases). Germline lookup yields CDR1 SGHRS and CDR2 YFSETQ. The V and J ends lost 4 bases and 8 bases respectively, with 21 bases between them. The CDR3 is 15 residues long. The CDR3: CASSPGGLGAEEAFF. The CDR3 nucleotides are TGCGCCAGCAGCCCGGGGGGTCTGGGGGCGGAAGAAGCTTTCTTT.

This chain links TRBV6-5 with TRBJ1-6, with D possibly being TRBD1 (5 bases). Per the germline V gene, CDR1 is MNHEY and CDR2 is SVGAGI. V was cut by 2 bases and J by 10 bases, with 15 bases left in between. The CDR3 consists of 15 residues. CDR3 coding DNA: TGTGCCAGCAGTTACGGAGGGGCTTTCAGCTCACCCCTCCACTTT. Translated: CASSYGGAFSSPLHF.

The chain recombines TRBV2 with TRBJ1-5, with a tentative D call TRBD1 (6 bases). Germline V gene lookup returns CDR1 SNHLY and CDR2 FYNNEI. With 3 bases removed from V and 6 bases from J, the gap between germline ends came to 15 bases. This CDR3 is 15 amino acids long. CDR3 sequence reads: CASSDQRGMRQPQHF. The CDR3 DNA is TGTGCCAGCAGTGACCAGAGGGGGATGCGTCAGCCCCAGCATTTT.